The 20 T cell receptor beta chains given below trace back to one sample, sequenced in a study of shared clonotypes between healthy human individuals. The assay was immunoSEQ multiplex PCR, and TCRdb's table has in-frame clones only and misses some. The table includes hundreds of thousands of clones, approximately 95% detected once. Naive CD8 cells lacked CD45RO and underwent positive selection for CCR7, leaving out terminally differentiated effector memory CD45RA+ cells. Sequencing input: naive CD8+ T cells sorted from blood. The receptors were gathered from a woman younger than 45 in good health.

Of note for this clone: This specimen includes other DNA sequences encoding the same CDR3. The chain links TRBV11-2 to TRBJ2-7; no definite D call. V lost 0 bases to trimming and J lost 3 bases, with 3 bases between them. There are 12 residues in the CDR3. CDR1 and CDR2 from the germline V gene are SGHAT and FQNNGV. CDR3 sequence (DNA): TGTGCCAGCAGCTTAGACAGCTACGAGCAGTACTTC. Protein product: CASSLDSYEQYF. The complete variable domain, with remaining parts taken from reference TRBV11-2 and TRBJ2-7, reads EAGVAQSPRYKIIEKRQSVAFWCNPISGHATLYWYQQILGQGPKLLIQFQNNGVVDDSQLPKDRFSAERLKGVDSTLKIQPAKLEDSAVYLCASSLDSYEQYFGPGTRLTVT.

This sequence joins TRBV28 and TRBJ2-3, with TRBD2 matching over 9 bases. CDR1 and CDR2 from the germline V gene are MDHEN and SYDVKM. The CDR3 length is 15 residues. V trimming: 1 base; J trimming: 4 bases; junction bases outside the gene matches: 3. The CDR3 DNA reads TGTGCCAGCAGTTTATCGCGGGAGGGACCAGATACGCAGTATTTT. Translating gives CASSLSREGPDTQYF.

The chain employs TRBV28 and TRBJ1-5; TRBD1 matches at 9 bases. V shed 6 bases and J 0 bases; nucleotides not matched to a gene: 3. CDR1 MDHEN and CDR2 SYDVKM come from the germline V gene. This CDR3 has 15 residues. CDR3 nucleotides: TGTGCCAGCAGGCCGGGACAGGGTAGCAATCAGCCCCAGCATTTT. As protein: CASRPGQGSNQPQHF.

This sequence joins TRBV27 and TRBJ1-3; weak D call: TRBD1 (6 bases). Germline CDR1 and CDR2: MNHEY and SMNVEV (reference sequence). This CDR3 comprises 15 residues. Trimming took 3 bases from V and 0 from J, leaving 9 bases between them. The DNA of the CDR3 is TGTGCCAGCAGTTTGACAGGTTCCTCTGGAAACACCATATATTTT. Its protein product is CASSLTGSSGNTIYF.

This clone was picked up one time. V is TRBV5-4 and J is TRBJ1-6; tentative D call: TRBD1 (6 bases). V lost 2 bases and J 5 bases, leaving 8 bases between the germline ends. This CDR3 comprises 14 residues. Germline loops: CDR1 SGHNT, CDR2 YYREEE (reference sequence). The DNA for the CDR3 is TGTGCCAGCAGCTTTAGGGGGGATAATTCACCCCTCCACTTT. Amino acid sequence: CASSFRGDNSPLHF.

This clone was detected only once. The chain joins TRBV27 to TRBJ2-7; D is possibly TRBD1 (5 bases). The germline gives CDR1 MNHEY, CDR2 SMNVEV (reference sequence). The V end lost 8 bases, the J end lost 3 bases, and 20 bases lay between the germline ends. The CDR3 runs to 15 residues. The CDR3 coding sequence is TGTGCCAGCCTCGGATTCTTCAGGGTTGACTACGAGCAGTACTTC. It encodes CASLGFFRVDYEQYF.

The V gene is TRBV7-3, the J gene TRBJ2-2; D possibly corresponds to TRBD1 (5 bases). Looked up from germline, CDR1 is SGHTA and CDR2 is FQGTGA. CDR3 size: 13 residues. The V end lost 5 bases, the J end lost 6 bases, and 10 bases lay between the germline ends. CDR3: CASSPTGSGELFF. Here the CDR3 DNA reads TGTGCCAGCAGCCCTACAGGATCCGGGGAGCTGTTTTTT.

This chain uses TRBV27 with TRBJ2-7; 11 bases align to TRBD1. The trim removed 5 bases at V and 6 bases at J, leaving 9 bases unmatched. Germline CDR1 MNHEY, CDR2 SMNVEV (reference sequence). The CDR3 length is 15 residues. The CDR3 loop reads CASSTGPGTGGEQYF. The CDR3 region has the DNA TGTGCCAGCAGTACCGGCCCCGGGACAGGGGGCGAGCAGTACTTC.

The gene calls are TRBV27 and TRBJ2-3; D tentatively fits TRBD1 or TRBD2 (5 bases each). Trimming cost V 1 base and J 0 bases, with 11 bases left between them. The CDR3 contains 16 residues. The germline V gene encodes CDR1 MNHEY and CDR2 SMNVEV (reference sequence). The CDR3 region is CASSLLRGPSTDTQYF. CDR3 in DNA: TGTGCCAGCAGTTTATTGAGGGGCCCTAGCACAGATACGCAGTATTTT.

This clone was detected once. J is TRBJ2-5 and V is TRBV25-1; D is undetermined. CDR3 size: 13 residues. Germline values: CDR1 MGHDK, CDR2 SYGVNS. V was shortened by 4 bases and J by 7 bases, with 13 bases between the two germline ends. The CDR3, as DNA: TGTGCCAGCAGTGGGGGTAACGATGTGACCCAGTACTTC. Translating gives CASSGGNDVTQYF. The full variable domain, its missing parts supplied by reference TRBV25-1 and TRBJ2-5, is EADIYQTPRYLVIGTGKKITLECSQTMGHDKMYWYQQDPGMELHLIHYSYGVNSTEKGDLSSESTVSRIRTEHFPLTLESARPSHTSQYLCASSGGNDVTQYFGPGTRLLVL.

This clone showed up just once. The rearrangement links TRBV19 to TRBJ1-5; D is undetermined. This CDR3 is built from 15 residues. The germline V and J ends were trimmed by 4 bases and 0 bases, with 10 bases remaining between them. Germline V CDR1 and CDR2: LNHDA, SQIVND (reference sequence). The CDR3, as DNA: TGTGCCAGTAGTAGGGCAGAAAATAGCAATCAGCCCCAGCATTTT. Translation gives CASSRAENSNQPQHF.

V and J are TRBV6-5 and TRBJ2-1; 9 positions match TRBD2. The V and J ends lost 8 bases and 2 bases, in that order; junction bases with no gene match: 7. Germline CDR1 MNHEY, CDR2 SVGAGI. The CDR3 totals 15 residues. The CDR3 here is CASGLSGSAYNEQFF. CDR3 sequence (DNA): TGTGCCAGCGGGCTTAGCGGGAGCGCCTACAATGAGCAGTTCTTC.

The chain has TRBV27 and TRBJ2-1; 8 nucleotides align to TRBD1. Germline trimming cut 2 bases from V and 0 bases from J; bases unmatched to any gene: 15. This CDR3 has 20 residues. CDR1 and CDR2 (germline): MNHEY, SMNVEV (reference sequence). The CDR3 reads CASSLLPGQAPSSSYNEQFF. The DNA of the CDR3 is TGTGCCAGCAGTTTACTTCCGGGACAGGCACCCTCTAGCTCCTACAATGAGCAGTTCTTC.

The chain links TRBV9 to TRBJ2-2; D not resolved. The CDR3 totals 16 residues. From germline, CDR1 is SGDLS and CDR2 YYNGEE. V gave up 0 bases and J gave up 0 bases, with 9 bases separating them. DNA for the CDR3: TGTGCCAGCAGCGTAGTAGGAGTTACGAACACCGGGGAGCTGTTTTTT. It is translated as CASSVVGVTNTGELFF.

V and J are TRBV6-5 and TRBJ2-1; unclear D gene. The CDR3 is 16 amino acids. V was cut by 2 bases and J by 7 bases, with 18 bases left in between. The V gene's germline CDR1 is MNHEY and CDR2 SVGAGI. The CDR3 here is CASSYESTRLQNEQFF. The CDR3 region has the DNA TGTGCCAGCAGTTACGAATCTACACGGTTGCAGAATGAGCAGTTCTTC.

The chain joins TRBV27 to TRBJ1-5; TRBD1 matches 7 bases. This CDR3 has 14 residues. V trimming: 5 bases; J trimming: 5 bases; junction bases outside the gene matches: 6. CDR1 is MNHEY, CDR2 SMNVEV, per germline (reference sequence). The CDR3 bases are TGTGCCAGCAGTAACCGACAGGGAGATCAGCCCCAGCATTTT. Residues: CASSNRQGDQPQHF.

The V call is TRBV2, the J call TRBJ2-7; D not resolved. The CDR3 has 11 amino acids. Germline CDR1 is SNHLY and CDR2 is FYNNEI. V was pared by 6 bases and J by 2 bases, with 5 bases between. CDR3 DNA: TGTGCCAGCAGCCAAACCTACGAGCAGTACTTC. Amino acids: CASSQTYEQYF.

The CDR3 region is CATKTGATNTGELFF. DNA for the CDR3: TGTGCCACCAAAACAGGGGCGACGAACACCGGGGAGCTGTTTTTT. The chain employs TRBV28 and TRBJ2-2; TRBD1 matches 7 bases. V lost 10 bases and J lost 0; bases outside the gene matches: 8. Germline assignment: CDR1 MDHEN and CDR2 SYDVKM. There are 15 residues in the CDR3. Complete variable domain (other parts from reference TRBV28 and TRBJ2-2): DVKVTQSSRYLVKRTGEKVFLECVQDMDHENMFWYRQDPGLGLRLIYFSYDVKMKEKGDIPEGYSVSREKKERFSLILESASTNQTSMYLCATKTGATNTGELFFGEGSRLTVL.

This chain's CDR3 is CASSSRTGTISYEQYF. The CDR3 DNA reads as TGTGCCAGCAGTTCGCGGACAGGGACCATCTCCTACGAGCAGTACTTC. The chain combines TRBV28 with TRBJ2-7, with 8 bases lining up with TRBD1. V lost 4 bases to trimming and J lost 0 bases; unmatched junction nucleotides: 8. The CDR3 spans 16 residues. CDR1 is MDHEN and CDR2 is SYDVKM in the germline V gene.

Only one count was recorded for this clone. V gene TRBV28 combines with J gene TRBJ1-1; possibly TRBD1 for D (5 bases). This CDR3 is 14 amino acids long. The germline V gene encodes CDR1 MDHEN and CDR2 SYDVKM. The V and J ends lost 3 bases and 6 bases respectively, with 14 bases between them. CDR3 in DNA: TGTGCCAGCAGTTTTGGCCTTGGGGGTCCTGAAGCTTTCTTT. Translated, it gives CASSFGLGGPEAFF.